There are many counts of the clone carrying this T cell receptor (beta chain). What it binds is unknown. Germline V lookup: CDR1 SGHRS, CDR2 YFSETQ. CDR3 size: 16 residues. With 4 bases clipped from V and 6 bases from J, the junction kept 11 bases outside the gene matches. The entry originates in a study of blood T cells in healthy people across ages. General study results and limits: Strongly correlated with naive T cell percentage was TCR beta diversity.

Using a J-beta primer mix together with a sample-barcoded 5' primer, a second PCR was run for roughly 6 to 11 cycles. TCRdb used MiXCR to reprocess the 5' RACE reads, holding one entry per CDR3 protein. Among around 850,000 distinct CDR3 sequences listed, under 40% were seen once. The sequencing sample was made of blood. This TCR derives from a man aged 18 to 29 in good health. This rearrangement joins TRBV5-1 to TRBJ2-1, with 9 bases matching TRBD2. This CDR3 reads CASSLLAGLAGNEQFF. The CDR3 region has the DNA TGCGCCAGCAGCCTCCTTGCGGGACTAGCCGGCAATGAGCAGTTCTTC.